In its sample, the clone carrying this TCR beta chain was seen many times. The data stem from a study of metastatic and nonmetastatic thyroid tumors. No treatment of any kind had been given to any patient before thyroid surgery. TCRdb re-clonotyped the PCR reads through MiXCR. The table records approximately 79,000 clones, 8.6% of them present only once. The sequencing input was blood. This sequence was found in a female donor with papillary thyroid cancer or a benign thyroid nodule (not recorded which). Some clones in this sample may be carry-over from other donors' samples.

CDR3 sequence: CASSLFGTNTGELFF. The CDR3 DNA reads TGTGCCAGCAGTTTGTTTGGGACGAACACCGGGGAGCTGTTTTTT. The J gene is TRBJ2-2, the V gene TRBV27; no clear D gene. Germline-derived CDR1 and CDR2 are MNHEY and SMNVEV (reference sequence). V was cut by 3 bases and J by 0 bases, with 8 bases left in between. The CDR3 length is 15 residues.